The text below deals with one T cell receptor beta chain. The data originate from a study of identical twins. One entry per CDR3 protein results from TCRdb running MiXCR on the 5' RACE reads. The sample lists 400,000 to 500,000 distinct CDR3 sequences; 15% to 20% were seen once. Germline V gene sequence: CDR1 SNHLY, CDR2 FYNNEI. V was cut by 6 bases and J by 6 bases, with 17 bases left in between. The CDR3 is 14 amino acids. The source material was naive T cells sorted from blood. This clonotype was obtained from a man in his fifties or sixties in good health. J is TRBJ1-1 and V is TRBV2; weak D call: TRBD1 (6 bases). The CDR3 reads CASREDSLGAEAFF. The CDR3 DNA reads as TGTGCCAGCAGGGAGGACAGCCTTGGCGCTGAAGCTTTCTTT.